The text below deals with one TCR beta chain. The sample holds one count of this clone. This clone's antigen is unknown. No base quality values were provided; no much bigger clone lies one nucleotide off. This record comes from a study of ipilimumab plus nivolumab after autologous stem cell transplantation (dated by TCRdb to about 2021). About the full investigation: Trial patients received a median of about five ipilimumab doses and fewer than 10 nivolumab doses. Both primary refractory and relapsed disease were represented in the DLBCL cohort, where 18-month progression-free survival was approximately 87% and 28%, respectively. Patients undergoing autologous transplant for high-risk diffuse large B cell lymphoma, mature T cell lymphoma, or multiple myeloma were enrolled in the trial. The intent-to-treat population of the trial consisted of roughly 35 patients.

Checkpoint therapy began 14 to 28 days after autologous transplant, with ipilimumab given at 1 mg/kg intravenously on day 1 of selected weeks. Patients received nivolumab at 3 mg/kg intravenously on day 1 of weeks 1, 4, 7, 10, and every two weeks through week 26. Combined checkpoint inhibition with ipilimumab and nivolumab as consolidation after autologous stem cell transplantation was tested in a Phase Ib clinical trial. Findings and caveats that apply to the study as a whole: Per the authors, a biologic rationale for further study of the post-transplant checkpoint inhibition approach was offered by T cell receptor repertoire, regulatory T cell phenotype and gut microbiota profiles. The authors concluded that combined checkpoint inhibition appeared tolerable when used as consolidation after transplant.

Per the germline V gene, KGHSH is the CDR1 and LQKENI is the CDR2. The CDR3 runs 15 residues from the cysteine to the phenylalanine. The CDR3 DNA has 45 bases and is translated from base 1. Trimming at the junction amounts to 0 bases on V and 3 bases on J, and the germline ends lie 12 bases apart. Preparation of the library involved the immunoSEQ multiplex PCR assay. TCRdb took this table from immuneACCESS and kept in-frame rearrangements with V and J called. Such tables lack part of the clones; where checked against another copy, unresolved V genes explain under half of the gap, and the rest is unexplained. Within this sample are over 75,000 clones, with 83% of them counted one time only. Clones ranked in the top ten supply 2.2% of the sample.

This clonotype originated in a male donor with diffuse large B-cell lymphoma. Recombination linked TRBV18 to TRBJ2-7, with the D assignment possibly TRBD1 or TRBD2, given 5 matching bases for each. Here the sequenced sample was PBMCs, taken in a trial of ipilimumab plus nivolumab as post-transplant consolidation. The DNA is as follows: TGTGCCAGCTCACCACCGCCAGGGACCCACTACGAGCAGTACTTC. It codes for CASSPPPGTHYEQYF.